This T cell receptor beta chain was sequenced for a study of OX40 agonist ivuxolimab in advanced cancers. Study as a whole: Three patients, one with hepatocellular carcinoma and two with cutaneous melanoma, achieved partial responses.

Between the trimmed V and J ends, which lost 6 bases and 7 bases, there was a span of 15 bases. From germline, CDR1 is MNHEY and CDR2 SMNVEV (reference sequence). The CDR3 has 13 amino acids. Measured with immunoSEQ multiplex PCR; TCRdb has only the in-frame clones, and not every one. The data show 70,000 or so clones, with about three quarters seen just once and about 2.1% held by the top ten. The sequencing used CD4+ or CD8+ T cells sorted from blood, collected in a trial of the OX40 agonist ivuxolimab. This TCR was recovered from an adult with an advanced solid tumor such as melanoma, head and neck, liver or kidney cancer. V is TRBV27 and J is TRBJ2-5, with D unclear. DNA for the CDR3: TGTGCCAGCAGACACCCCCGGGTGGGGACCCAGTACTTC. Amino acids: CASRHPRVGTQYF.